Presented here are 23 T cell receptor beta chains from one specimen sequenced in a study of shared clonotypes between healthy human individuals. Data came from immunoSEQ multiplex PCR; TCRdb stores just in-frame clones and leaves some out. The table records over 400,000 clones, 95% to 96% of them present only once. Sequencing was performed on naive CD4+ T cells sorted from blood. Subset here: CD45RA+ positively selected. These receptors were collected from a woman in her twenties or thirties in good health.

V and J are TRBV7-8 and TRBJ2-1; 9 bases map to TRBD2. Germline CDR1 SGHVS, CDR2 FQNEAQ. The CDR3 spans 16 residues. Unmatched junction bases numbered 6, after V lost 3 bases and J lost 3 bases. In DNA form, the CDR3 reads TGTGCCAGCAGCTTTGGCGGGAGGGCCTTCTACAATGAGCAGTTCTTC. This translates into CASSFGGRAFYNEQFF.

The chain employs TRBV9 and TRBJ1-6; perhaps TRBD1 as D (5 bases). This CDR3 spans 16 amino acids. Trimming stripped 4 bases from V and 0 bases from J, with 11 bases between. Germline loops: CDR1 SGDLS, CDR2 YYNGEE. The CDR3 reads CASSPRQSSYNSPLHF. As DNA, the CDR3 is TGTGCCAGCAGCCCACGACAGAGCTCCTATAATTCACCCCTCCACTTT.

The chain links TRBV18 to TRBJ1-6; tentative D call: TRBD1 (5 bases). V gave up 4 bases and J gave up 8 bases, with 15 bases separating them. The CDR3 loop spans 15 amino acids. Germline V lookup: CDR1 KGHSH, CDR2 LQKENI. This CDR3 is CASSRGTAEDSPLHF. In nucleotides, the CDR3 is TGTGCCAGCTCACGCGGGACGGCGGAAGATTCACCCCTCCACTTT.

The gene calls are TRBV4-2 and TRBJ2-7; 7 bases are a match to TRBD1. CDR1 LGHNA and CDR2 YNFKEQ come from the germline V gene. The CDR3 has 15 residues. The ends lost 2 bases at V and 2 bases at J; junction bases unmatched: 6. The CDR3 sequence: CASSQTGQATYEQYF. The CDR3 coding sequence is TGTGCCAGCAGCCAAACCGGACAGGCCACCTACGAGCAGTACTTC.

The genes are TRBV5-4 and TRBJ2-1; no firm D call. V shed 0 bases and J shed 2 bases, with 6 bases lying between them. CDR1 SGHNT and CDR2 YYREEE come from the germline V gene (reference sequence). This CDR3 spans 14 amino acids. CDR3 DNA sequence: TGTGCCAGCAGCTTGGGTCTCACCTACAATGAGCAGTTCTTC. As protein: CASSLGLTYNEQFF.

This chain connects TRBV6-5 to TRBJ2-2; the D gene is possibly TRBD2 (5 bases). V lost 6 bases, J lost 6 bases, and 11 bases lay in between. Germline V gives CDR1 MNHEY, CDR2 SVGAGI. This CDR3 has 13 residues. The CDR3 is CASRPGEAGELFF. The CDR3 DNA reads as TGTGCCAGCAGACCCGGGGAAGCCGGGGAGCTGTTTTTT.

In its sample, this clone was seen a few times. V gene TRBV6-6 combines with J gene TRBJ1-1; D possibly corresponds to TRBD1 (5 bases). The ends were cut back, 2 bases at V and 4 bases at J, with 8 bases in the middle. Germline lookup yields CDR1 MNHNY and CDR2 SVGAGI (reference sequence). This CDR3 has 13 residues. The CDR3 sequence: CASSYAGPTEAFF. As DNA, the CDR3 is TGTGCCAGCAGTTACGCAGGGCCCACTGAAGCTTTCTTT.

The genes are TRBV6-4 and TRBJ2-2; no reliable D call. CDR1 is MRHNA and CDR2 is SNTAGT in the germline V gene. CDR3 length equals 16 residues. The germline V and J ends were trimmed by 5 bases and 1 base, with 14 bases remaining between them. Written as DNA, the CDR3 is TGTGCCAGCAGTAAGGACCCCGGAAGGAACACCGGGGAGCTGTTTTTT. Protein sequence: CASSKDPGRNTGELFF.

V and J are TRBV28 and TRBJ1-4; no clear D gene. CDR1 is MDHEN and CDR2 is SYDVKM in the germline V gene. This CDR3 has 18 amino acids. Trimming cost V 1 base and J 15 bases, with 30 bases left between them. The CDR3 DNA follows: TGTGCCAGCAGTTTATTTGGGCTGACAAAGGGTCCGGGTAGGTCCATGTTTTTT. Encoded protein: CASSLFGLTKGPGRSMFF.

This sequence joins TRBV18 and TRBJ2-5; no firm D call. The germline CDR1 and CDR2 sequences are KGHSH and LQKENI. The CDR3 totals 16 residues. V lost 0 bases and J 2 bases, leaving 13 bases between the germline ends. CDR3 bases: TGTGCCAGCTCACCACCCGGCGTAGCCAGACAAGAGACCCAGTACTTC. It yields the protein CASSPPGVARQETQYF.

The rearrangement uses TRBV5-1 and TRBJ2-5; TRBD2 matches at 8 bases. V was pared by 4 bases and J by 5 bases, with 1 base of the junction left unmatched. The CDR3 runs 12 residues. Germline V gene data show CDR1 as SGHRS and CDR2 as YFSETQ. The chain's CDR3 is CASSRTSETQYF. The CDR3 DNA reads as TGCGCCAGCAGCAGGACTAGCGAGACCCAGTACTTC.

The V call is TRBV28, the J call TRBJ2-6; 7 bases match TRBD1. The CDR3 is 18 amino acids. Germline V gene sequence: CDR1 MDHEN, CDR2 SYDVKM. The V segment lost 5 bases and the J segment 1 base; nucleotides outside the gene matches: 11. The CDR3 coding sequence is TGTGCCAGCAGTGGGACAGTGGGACAAAGATCTGGGGCCAACGTCCTGACTTTC. Amino acids: CASSGTVGQRSGANVLTF.

This clone appeared a single time. The rearrangement joins TRBV28 to TRBJ1-1; possible D gene TRBD1, 6 bases. The V and J ends lost 2 bases and 5 bases respectively, with 18 bases between them. The CDR3 has 16 amino acids. The germline V gene has CDR1 MDHEN and CDR2 SYDVKM. The CDR3 spells CASSLLLSTGGTEAFF. The CDR3 DNA is TGTGCCAGCAGTTTACTACTGTCGACAGGCGGAACTGAAGCTTTCTTT.

The chain carries TRBV5-6 and TRBJ2-4; the D gene is possibly TRBD1 (6 bases). CDR1 SGHDT and CDR2 YYEEEE come from the germline V gene. Trimming removed 2 bases from V and 3 bases from J, with 6 bases in between. The CDR3 runs to 13 residues. In nucleotides, the CDR3 is TGTGCCAGCAGCTTCAGGGGCAAAAACATTCAGTACTTC. Amino acid sequence: CASSFRGKNIQYF.

The genes are TRBV15 and TRBJ2-7; a weak D match, TRBD1 (7 bases). CDR3 size: 17 residues. Trimming cost V 0 bases and J 4 bases, with 19 bases left between them. Germline-derived CDR1 and CDR2 are LNHNV and YYDKDF (reference sequence). The CDR3 nucleotides read TGTGCCACCAGCAGAGATCCGGCGGGACAGAGCCTTTACGAGCAGTACTTC. Amino acid sequence: CATSRDPAGQSLYEQYF. Combining the CDR3 with reference TRBV15 and TRBJ2-7 gives the whole variable domain DAMVIQNPRYQVTQFGKPVTLSCSQTLNHNVMYWYQQKSSQAPKLLFHYYDKDFNNEADTPDNFQSRRPNTSFCFLDIRSPGLGDTAMYLCATSRDPAGQSLYEQYFGPGTRLTVT.

The chain joins TRBV7-9 to TRBJ2-5, with 7 bases matching TRBD1. The J call may be in error: the DNA end matches TRBJ2-7 better. Germline values: CDR1 SEHNR, CDR2 FQNEAQ (reference sequence). The CDR3 contains 14 residues. CDR3 coding DNA: TGTGCCAGCAGCTACAGGGGCGCTGGTTACGAGCAGTACTTC. Translated: CASSYRGAGYEQYF.

The chain recombines TRBV5-1 with TRBJ2-3, with TRBD2 matching over 12 bases. This CDR3 region has 17 residues. The junction had 3 bases not matched to a gene; V was cut back by 0 bases and J by 1 base. Germline assignment: CDR1 SGHRS and CDR2 YFSETQ. CDR3 loop: CASSLGGLAGRTDTQYF. The CDR3 DNA follows: TGCGCCAGCAGCTTGGGCGGACTAGCGGGACGCACAGATACGCAGTATTTT.

This sequence joins TRBV6-1 and TRBJ2-5; 11 nucleotides match TRBD2. The CDR3 length is 16 residues. Germline values: CDR1 MNHNS, CDR2 SASEGT. The ends lost 3 bases at V and 1 base at J; junction bases unmatched: 4. This chain's CDR3 is CASSDSGRAFQETQYF. The CDR3 DNA follows: TGTGCCAGCAGTGATAGCGGGAGGGCATTCCAAGAGACCCAGTACTTC.

The count of this clone is one. The chain couples TRBV11-2 to TRBJ1-2; 8 nucleotides align to TRBD1. The germline gives CDR1 SGHAT, CDR2 FQNNGV. The CDR3 is 14 residues long. Trimming at V came to 2 bases and at J to 5 bases, leaving 4 bases not matched to a gene. CDR3 residues: CASSLSTGAYGYTF. Written as DNA, the CDR3 is TGTGCCAGCAGCTTATCGACAGGGGCGTATGGCTACACCTTC.

The J gene is TRBJ1-5, the V gene TRBV15; no definite D call. V was trimmed by 0 bases and J by 6 bases, leaving 6 bases between them. The germline CDR1 and CDR2 sequences are LNHNV and YYDKDF (reference sequence). CDR3 length: 13 amino acids. The CDR3 loop reads CATSRDLGQPQHF. The CDR3 coding sequence is TGTGCCACCAGCAGAGATTTAGGTCAGCCCCAGCATTTT.

This clone was observed a handful of times. Other DNA variants within this sample encode the same CDR3. The rearrangement links TRBV28 to TRBJ1-2; D not certain. The germline gives CDR1 MDHEN, CDR2 SYDVKM. Trimming took 6 bases from V and 3 from J, leaving 8 bases between them. The CDR3 runs to 12 residues. In DNA form, the CDR3 reads TGTGCCAGCAGCCCTGGGGACTATGGCTACACCTTC. As protein: CASSPGDYGYTF.

This clone was seen more than once but under ten times. The chain carries TRBV7-9 and TRBJ2-1; D could derive from TRBD1 or TRBD2 (5 bases each). Germline CDR1 reads SEHNR; CDR2 reads FQNEAQ (reference sequence). This CDR3 has 15 residues. V lost 0 bases and J 9 bases, leaving 15 bases between the germline ends. The CDR3 loop reads CASSLAQGVAAEQFF. CDR3 DNA sequence: TGTGCCAGCAGCTTAGCGCAGGGAGTCGCGGCTGAGCAGTTCTTC.

The rearrangement joins TRBV19 to TRBJ2-2, with D uncertain. Trimming cost V 7 bases and J 6 bases, with 15 bases left between them. Looked up from germline, CDR1 is LNHDA and CDR2 is SQIVND (reference sequence). This CDR3 has 14 amino acids. This chain's CDR3 is CASINPQSPGELFF. The CDR3 coding sequence is TGTGCCAGTATTAATCCCCAAAGTCCCGGGGAGCTGTTTTTT.